These 20 T cell receptor beta chains came from one sample sequenced in a study of CD8+ T cells in alopecia areata. In each case, RNA was isolated and then reverse transcribed into cDNA as the sequencing template. The table came from immunoSEQ multiplex PCR; TCRdb's copy has only in-frame clones and leaves some out. The sample lists about 97,000 clones; approximately 42% were seen once. Material: CD4+ T cells sorted from blood. Receptors originate from a human donor with alopecia areata.

The rearrangement uses TRBV29-1 and TRBJ1-3; the D is unclear. CDR3 length: 13 amino acids. V was cut by 7 bases and J by 0 bases, with 10 bases left in between. Germline-derived CDR1 and CDR2 are SQVTM and ANQGSEA. The CDR3 reads CSAVDPSGNTIYF. The CDR3, as DNA: TGCAGCGCTGTAGACCCCTCTGGAAACACCATATATTTT.

This clone has more than one count but fewer than ten. The chain combines TRBV7-2 with TRBJ2-1, with TRBD2 as a possible D gene (6 bases). V lost 5 bases and J lost 8, with 19 bases in between. Germline CDR1 reads SGHTA; CDR2 reads FQGNSA. The CDR3 runs 15 residues. CDR3 DNA: TGTGCCAGCAGCCCTTCAGGACTACCCGTCGATGAGCAGTTCTTC. As protein: CASSPSGLPVDEQFF.

The gene calls are TRBV5-1 and TRBJ2-3; 7 bases map to TRBD2. The CDR3 length is 15 residues. The V segment lost 1 base and the J segment 2 bases; nucleotides outside the gene matches: 4. CDR1 is SGHRS, CDR2 YFSETQ, per germline. The CDR3 nucleotides are TGCGCCAGCAGCTTGTTGGGGGGGACCACAGATACGCAGTATTTT. Translated: CASSLLGGTTDTQYF.

V is TRBV5-4 and J is TRBJ2-6; 10 bases fit TRBD1. Germline V lookup: CDR1 SGHNT, CDR2 YYREEE (reference sequence). The CDR3 covers 16 residues. V dropped 7 bases and J dropped 1; count of bases not matched to a gene: 5. DNA of the CDR3: TGTGCCAGCTTCAGACAGGGGGCGTCTGGGGCCAACGTCCTGACTTTC. Amino acids: CASFRQGASGANVLTF.

The CDR3 DNA reads as TGTGCCAGCAGCTTACCTAGCACAGATACGCAGTATTTT. Amino acids: CASSLPSTDTQYF. This chain joins TRBV7-9 and TRBJ2-3; D remains ambiguous. V was cut by 2 bases and J by 0 bases, with 3 bases left in between. The CDR3 extends over 13 amino acids. The germline V gene encodes CDR1 SEHNR and CDR2 FQNEAQ (reference sequence).

The chain carries TRBV30 and TRBJ1-1; possible D gene TRBD1, 6 bases. In germline, CDR1 is GTSNPN, CDR2 SVGIG (reference sequence). V was shortened by 0 bases and J by 1 base, with 6 bases between the two germline ends. CDR3 length: 13 amino acids. Here the CDR3 DNA reads TGTGCCTGGAGTGTGGGACAGAACACTGAAGCTTTCTTT. It is translated as CAWSVGQNTEAFF.

The chain couples TRBV30 to TRBJ1-2; a possible D gene is TRBD1 (6 bases). This CDR3 has 13 amino acids. The V and J ends lost 0 bases and 8 bases respectively, with 13 bases between them. Germline-derived CDR1 and CDR2 are GTSNPN and SVGIG (reference sequence). CDR3 in DNA: TGTGCCTGGAGTGTTACAGGGAGGAACGGCTACACCTTC. It codes for CAWSVTGRNGYTF.

This clone has just one count. The CDR3 spells CAWNSAGSNQPQHF. The CDR3 bases are TGTGCCTGGAACTCGGCGGGGAGCAATCAGCCCCAGCATTTT. V usage is TRBV30 and J usage is TRBJ1-5, with no clear D. V shed 4 bases and J shed 1 base, with 11 bases lying between them. Germline lookup yields CDR1 GTSNPN and CDR2 SVGIG (reference sequence). CDR3 length: 14 residues. Looking up the rest from reference TRBV30 and TRBJ1-5 gives the full variable domain: SQTIHQWPATLVQPVGSPLSLECTVEGTSNPNLYWYRQAAGRGLQLLFYSVGIGQISSEVPQNLSASRPQDRQFILSSKKLLLSDSGFYLCAWNSAGSNQPQHFGDGTRLSIL.

There are a few counts of this clone. The chain joins TRBV4-1 to TRBJ2-5; no firm D call. Trimming removed 6 bases from V and 7 bases from J, with 18 bases in between. Germline values: CDR1 MGHRA, CDR2 YSYEKL. CDR3 length equals 14 residues. CDR3 protein: CASSPGGVSATQYF. The CDR3 nucleotides read TGCGCCAGCAGTCCGGGTGGGGTTTCGGCGACCCAGTACTTC.

The chain carries TRBV30 and TRBJ2-5, with 12 bases aligning to TRBD1. V lost 1 base, J lost 4 bases, and 7 bases stayed unmatched. The CDR3 is 16 residues long. Germline CDR1 GTSNPN, CDR2 SVGIG (reference sequence). The CDR3 spells CAWSDTGTGGRETQYF. Written as DNA, the CDR3 is TGTGCCTGGAGTGATACCGGGACAGGGGGCCGAGAGACCCAGTACTTC.

The J gene is TRBJ2-7, the V gene TRBV4-2; 8 bases agree with TRBD2. The CDR3 spans 14 residues. Germline V gene data show CDR1 as LGHNA and CDR2 as YNFKEQ. With 9 bases clipped from V and 2 bases from J, the junction kept 9 bases outside the gene matches. DNA of the CDR3: TGTGCCAGTCGACCGGGACTAGACACCTACGAGCAGTACTTC. It encodes CASRPGLDTYEQYF.

V gene TRBV19 combines with J gene TRBJ2-1, with D hard to call. CDR3 length equals 18 residues. Trimming shortened V by 6 bases and J by 0 bases, and 21 bases separated the two germline ends. The germline V gene encodes CDR1 LNHDA and CDR2 SQIVND (reference sequence). The CDR3: CASRRMAWDPSSYNEQFF. The CDR3 coding sequence is TGTGCCAGTAGGAGAATGGCCTGGGATCCAAGCTCCTACAATGAGCAGTTCTTC.

The CDR3 sequence is CASSYSTAVGQPQHF. The CDR3 DNA reads TGTGCCAGCAGTTACTCGACAGCCGTAGGTCAGCCCCAGCATTTT. This sequence joins TRBV6-5 and TRBJ1-5, with a tentative D call TRBD1 (5 bases). The CDR3 is 15 residues long. The V end lost 0 bases, the J end lost 6 bases, and 12 bases lay between the germline ends. Germline lookup yields CDR1 MNHEY and CDR2 SVGAGI.

The V gene is TRBV27, the J gene TRBJ1-1; D may be TRBD1 (5 bases). CDR3 length equals 14 residues. Germline CDR1 and CDR2: MNHEY and SMNVEV (reference sequence). Trimming left V 2 bases short and J 5 bases short, with 12 bases between. Here the CDR3 reads CASSLTGVRTEAFF. The CDR3 DNA is TGTGCCAGCAGTTTAACGGGGGTTAGGACTGAAGCTTTCTTT.

The rearrangement links TRBV29-1 to TRBJ2-7; maybe TRBD1 (5 bases). V shed 1 base and J shed 5 bases, with 12 bases lying between them. Germline V CDR1 and CDR2: SQVTM, ANQGSEA. The CDR3 is made up of 13 amino acids. The CDR3 is CSVEAGFGDEQYF. CDR3 DNA: TGCAGCGTTGAAGCAGGGTTTGGAGACGAGCAGTACTTC.

V and J are TRBV5-1 and TRBJ2-5; 9 nucleotides align to TRBD2. The CDR3 is made up of 15 amino acids. The germline V gene encodes CDR1 SGHRS and CDR2 YFSETQ. V lost 5 bases and J lost 5; bases outside the gene matches: 10. CDR3 sequence: CASRDSGSVGETQYF. The CDR3 DNA is TGCGCCAGCAGAGATAGCGGGAGTGTAGGGGAGACCCAGTACTTC.

The chain combines TRBV14 with TRBJ2-1; D not resolved. This CDR3 region has 12 residues. The V gene lost 3 bases and the J gene lost 7 bases, with 7 bases spanning the gap. Germline CDR1 reads SGHDN; CDR2 reads FVKESK. CDR3 amino acids: CASSHLRNEQFF. The CDR3 nucleotides are TGTGCCAGCAGCCACTTGAGGAATGAGCAGTTCTTC.

In DNA form, the CDR3 reads TGTGCCTGGTCACGGGGGAGCACTGAAGCTTTCTTT. It encodes CAWSRGSTEAFF. This chain connects TRBV30 to TRBJ1-1; the D gene is possibly TRBD1 (5 bases). V was cut by 5 bases and J by 4 bases, with 11 bases left in between. In germline, CDR1 is GTSNPN, CDR2 SVGIG (reference sequence). This CDR3 comprises 12 residues.

This clone was observed a handful of times. V gene TRBV7-9 combines with J gene TRBJ2-6, with D perhaps matching TRBD1 (6 bases). The CDR3 consists of 17 residues. Germline CDR1 SEHNR, CDR2 FQNEAQ (reference sequence). V was shortened by 3 bases and J by 2 bases, with 14 bases between the two germline ends. The CDR3 is CASSLLQGFAGANVLTF. CDR3 sequence (DNA): TGTGCCAGCAGCTTGCTTCAGGGGTTCGCTGGGGCCAACGTCCTGACTTTC.

The CDR3 DNA reads TGTGCCAGCAGCCTCGTGGACAGCGCTGACAATGAGCAGTTCTTC. Translating gives CASSLVDSADNEQFF. The chain uses TRBV7-8 and TRBJ2-1, with TRBD1 as a possible D gene (6 bases). This CDR3 is built from 15 residues. Germline loops: CDR1 SGHVS, CDR2 FQNEAQ. V dropped 5 bases and J dropped 5 bases, with 16 bases sitting between them.